Listed below are T cell receptor beta chains from one sample, sequenced in a study of T cell responses to AZD1222 COVID-19 vaccine. Sequencing used immunoSEQ multiplex PCR; TCRdb keeps in-frame clones, though not all of them. The sample lists about 99,000 clones, roughly nine tenths seen once, with around 8.6% in the top ten. This material consisted of peripheral blood, taken 28 days after the second AZD1222 dose. These receptor sequences come from an adult who received the AZD1222 COVID-19 vaccine. CDR3s include the opening cysteine and the closing phenylalanine or tryptophan. The order of the fields is CDR3 protein, CDR3 DNA, J gene, D gene, V gene, clone size. D genes are given only for firm matches. Clone size appears in some rows only: once, few, many, or a class for an expanded clone.

CASSYRGHTDTQYF	TGTGCCAGCAGTTACAGGGGGCACACAGATACGCAGTATTTT	TRBJ2-3	TRBD1	TRBV5-6	NA
CASSYPQGAANEKLFF	TGTGCCAGCAGTTACCCACAGGGGGCGGCTAATGAAAAACTGTTTTTT	TRBJ1-4	TRBD1	TRBV6-6	few
CASSMAASGAYEQYF	TGTGCCAGTAGTATGGCGGCTAGCGGAGCCTACGAGCAGTACTTC	TRBJ2-7	TRBD2	TRBV19	once
CASSESVTYNEQFF	TGTGCCAGCAGTGAATCGGTCACTTACAATGAGCAGTTCTTC	TRBJ2-1	NA	TRBV2	once
CASSFGGANVLTF	TGTGCCAGCAGTTTCGGTGGGGCCAACGTCCTGACTTTC	TRBJ2-6	NA	TRBV27	NA
CSVEDWLAGVDTQYF	TGCAGCGTTGAAGATTGGCTAGCGGGAGTAGATACGCAGTATTTT	TRBJ2-3	TRBD2	TRBV29-1	NA
CASALQGLQNNEQFF	TGTGCCAGCGCCTTACAGGGCCTCCAAAATAATGAGCAGTTCTTC	TRBJ2-1	NA	TRBV9	few
CASSPMMPGSTLAGGEKETQYF	TGTGCCAGCAGCCCCATGATGCCTGGGAGCACACTAGCGGGAGGTGAGAAAGAGACCCAGTACTTC	TRBJ2-5	TRBD2	TRBV6-2/TRBV6-3	once
CASTGLGSPLHF	TGTGCCAGCACCGGGCTGGGTTCACCCCTCCACTTT	TRBJ1-6	NA	TRBV28	NA
CASSLDHPSSGGAETQYF	TGTGCCAGCAGCTTAGACCATCCTAGTTCTGGGGGCGCAGAGACCCAGTACTTC	TRBJ2-5	NA	TRBV7-9	few
CAWSGGLSTDTQYF	TGTGCCTGGAGCGGGGGACTTTCCACAGATACGCAGTATTTT	TRBJ2-3	NA	TRBV30	NA
CASSSGNTEAFF	TGCGCCAGCAGCTCAGGGAACACTGAAGCTTTCTTT	TRBJ1-1	NA	TRBV5-1	NA
CASNTRADTEAFF	TGTGCCAGCAACACCAGGGCGGACACTGAAGCTTTCTTT	TRBJ1-1	NA	TRBV4-2	once
CASSKRRGGTDTQYF	TGTGCCAGTAGTAAGCGCCGGGGAGGCACAGATACGCAGTATTTT	TRBJ2-3	NA	TRBV19	NA
CASSSPTSGSYNEQFF	TGTGCCAGCAGTTCCCCGACTAGCGGTTCCTACAATGAGCAGTTCTTC	TRBJ2-1	TRBD2	TRBV28	NA
CASSEPGLNYNEQFF	TGTGCCAGCAGTGAGCCGGGACTTAACTACAATGAGCAGTTCTTC	TRBJ2-1	NA	TRBV6-1	NA
CASSPQDRGGYTF	TGTGCCAGCAGCCCCCAGGACAGGGGAGGCTACACCTTC	TRBJ1-2	TRBD1	TRBV13	NA
CASGGVDRETQYF	TGTGCCAGCGGAGGAGTGGATAGAGAGACCCAGTACTTC	TRBJ2-5	NA	TRBV13	NA
CASSEVFGTSGVENTIYF	TGTGCCAGCAGTGAAGTCTTTGGAACTTCGGGGGTAGAAAACACCATATATTTT	TRBJ1-3	NA	TRBV6-1	NA
CASSWSGGDRADTQYF	TGTGCCAGCAGCTGGAGCGGGGGAGATCGGGCAGATACGCAGTATTTT	TRBJ2-3	TRBD2	TRBV11-3	once
CASSQDLLVPYEQYF	TGTGCCAGCAGCCAAGATCTACTAGTTCCCTACGAGCAGTACTTC	TRBJ2-7	NA	TRBV3-1/TRBV3-2	NA
CASSLTGQGAFGYTF	TGTGCCAGCAGCTTGACGGGACAGGGGGCTTTTGGCTACACCTTC	TRBJ1-2	TRBD1	TRBV5-5	once
CAISQGARETEAFF	TGTGCCATCAGTCAGGGGGCGCGAGAGACTGAAGCTTTCTTT	TRBJ1-1	TRBD1	TRBV10-3	NA